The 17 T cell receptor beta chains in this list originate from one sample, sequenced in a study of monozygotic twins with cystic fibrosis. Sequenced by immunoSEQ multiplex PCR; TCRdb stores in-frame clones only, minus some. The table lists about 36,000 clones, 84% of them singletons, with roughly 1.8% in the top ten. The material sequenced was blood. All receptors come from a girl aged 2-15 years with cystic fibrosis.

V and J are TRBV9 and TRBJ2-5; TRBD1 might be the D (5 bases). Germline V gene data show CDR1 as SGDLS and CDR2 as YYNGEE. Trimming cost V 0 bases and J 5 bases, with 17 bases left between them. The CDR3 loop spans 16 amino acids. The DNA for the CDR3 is TGTGCCAGCAGCGTAGATGGGCAGGGATCTTGGGAGACCCAGTACTTC. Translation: CASSVDGQGSWETQYF. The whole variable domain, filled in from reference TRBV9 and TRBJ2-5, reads DSGVTQTPKHLITATGQRVTLRCSPRSGDLSVYWYQQSLDQGLQFLIQYYNGEERAKGNILERFSAQQFPDLHSELNLSSLELGDSALYFCASSVDGQGSWETQYFGPGTRLLVL.

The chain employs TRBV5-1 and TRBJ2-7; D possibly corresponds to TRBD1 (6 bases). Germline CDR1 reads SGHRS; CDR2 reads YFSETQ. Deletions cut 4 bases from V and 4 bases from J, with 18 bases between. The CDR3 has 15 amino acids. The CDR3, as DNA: TGCGCCAGCAGCATAAGTCGGGACAAGCAATACGAGCAGTACTTC. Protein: CASSISRDKQYEQYF.

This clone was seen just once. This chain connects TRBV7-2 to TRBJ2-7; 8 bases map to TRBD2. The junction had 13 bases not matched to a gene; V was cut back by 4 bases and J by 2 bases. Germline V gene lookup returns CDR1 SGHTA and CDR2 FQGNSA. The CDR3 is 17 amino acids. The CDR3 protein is CASSYRVAGLPTYEQYF. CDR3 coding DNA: TGTGCCAGCAGCTATAGGGTAGCGGGGTTACCGACCTACGAGCAGTACTTC.

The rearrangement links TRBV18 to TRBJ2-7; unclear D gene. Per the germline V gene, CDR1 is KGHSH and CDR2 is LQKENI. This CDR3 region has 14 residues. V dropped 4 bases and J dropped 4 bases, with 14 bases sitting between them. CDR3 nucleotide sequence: TGTGCCAGCTCACAGACTCCGGACGGGTACGAGCAGTACTTC. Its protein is CASSQTPDGYEQYF.

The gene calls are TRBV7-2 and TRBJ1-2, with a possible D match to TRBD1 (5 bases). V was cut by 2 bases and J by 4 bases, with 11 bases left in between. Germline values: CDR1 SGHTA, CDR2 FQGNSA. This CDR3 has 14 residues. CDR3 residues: CASSLRGDSYGYTF. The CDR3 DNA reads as TGTGCCAGCAGCTTACGCGGGGACTCCTATGGCTACACCTTC.

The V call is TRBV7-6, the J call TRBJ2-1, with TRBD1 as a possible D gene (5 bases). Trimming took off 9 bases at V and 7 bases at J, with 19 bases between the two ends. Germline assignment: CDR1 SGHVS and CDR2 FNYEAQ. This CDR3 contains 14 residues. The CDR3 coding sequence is TGTGCCAGTATCTCAGGGCTACCCCCAAATGAGCAGTTCTTC. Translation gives CASISGLPPNEQFF.

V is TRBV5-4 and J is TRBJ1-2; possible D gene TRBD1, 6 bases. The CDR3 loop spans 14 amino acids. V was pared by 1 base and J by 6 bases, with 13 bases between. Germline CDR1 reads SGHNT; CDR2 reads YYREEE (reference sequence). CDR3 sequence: CASSLSGARDGYTF. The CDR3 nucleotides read TGTGCCAGCAGCTTGTCAGGGGCGCGGGATGGCTACACCTTC. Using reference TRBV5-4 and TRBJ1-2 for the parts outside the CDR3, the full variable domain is ETGVTQSPTHLIKTRGQQVTLRCSSQSGHNTVSWYQQALGQGPQFIFQYYREEENGRGNFPPRFSGLQFPNYSSELNVNALELDDSALYLCASSLSGARDGYTFGSGTRLTVV.

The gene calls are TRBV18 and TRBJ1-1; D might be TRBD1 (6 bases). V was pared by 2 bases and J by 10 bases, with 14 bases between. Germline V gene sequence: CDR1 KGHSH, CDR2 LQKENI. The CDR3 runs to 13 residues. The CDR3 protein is CASSPGTGRGAFF. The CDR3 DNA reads TGTGCCAGCTCACCAGGAACAGGGAGGGGAGCTTTCTTT.

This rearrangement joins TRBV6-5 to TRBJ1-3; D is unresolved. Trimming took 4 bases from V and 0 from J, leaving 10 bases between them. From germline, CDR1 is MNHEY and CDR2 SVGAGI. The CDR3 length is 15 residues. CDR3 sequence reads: CASSFTALSGNTIYF. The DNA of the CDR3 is TGTGCCAGCAGTTTCACGGCCCTCTCTGGAAACACCATATATTTT.

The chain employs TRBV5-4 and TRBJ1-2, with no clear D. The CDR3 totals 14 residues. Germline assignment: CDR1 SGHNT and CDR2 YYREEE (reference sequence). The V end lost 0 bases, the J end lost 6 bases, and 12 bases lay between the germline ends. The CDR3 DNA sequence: TGTGCCAGCAGCTTGGCCGGGAGGGCGCATGGCTACACCTTC. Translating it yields CASSLAGRAHGYTF.

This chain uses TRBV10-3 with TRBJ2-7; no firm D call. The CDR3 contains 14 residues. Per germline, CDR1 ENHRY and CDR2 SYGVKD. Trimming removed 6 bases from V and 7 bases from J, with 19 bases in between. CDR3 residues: CAISPSSALGEQYF. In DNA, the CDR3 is TGTGCCATCAGCCCCTCCTCCGCCTTAGGGGAGCAGTACTTC.

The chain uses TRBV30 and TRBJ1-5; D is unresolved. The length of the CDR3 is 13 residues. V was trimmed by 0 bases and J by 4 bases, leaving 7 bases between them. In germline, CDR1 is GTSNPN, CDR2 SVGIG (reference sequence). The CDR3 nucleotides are TGTGCCTGGAGTGTAGTAGGGAATCAGCCCCAGCATTTT. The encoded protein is CAWSVVGNQPQHF.

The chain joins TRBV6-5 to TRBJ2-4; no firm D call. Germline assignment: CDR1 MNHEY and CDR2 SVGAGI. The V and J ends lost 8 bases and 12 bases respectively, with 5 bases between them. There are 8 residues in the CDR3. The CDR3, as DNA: TGTGCCAGCCCTAATCAGTACTTC. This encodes CASPNQYF.

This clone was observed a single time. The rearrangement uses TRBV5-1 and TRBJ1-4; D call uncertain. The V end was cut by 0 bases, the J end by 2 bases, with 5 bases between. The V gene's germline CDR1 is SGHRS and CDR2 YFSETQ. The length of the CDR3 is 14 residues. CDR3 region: CASSLAGTNEKLFF. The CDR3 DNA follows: TGCGCCAGCAGCTTGGCCGGGACTAATGAAAAACTGTTTTTT.

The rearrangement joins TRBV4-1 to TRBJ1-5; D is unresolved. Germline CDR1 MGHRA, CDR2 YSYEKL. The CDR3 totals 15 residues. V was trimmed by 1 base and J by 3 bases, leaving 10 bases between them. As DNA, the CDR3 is TGCGCCAGCAGCCAAGCTAGGCAGGTCAATCAGCCCCAGCATTTT. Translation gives CASSQARQVNQPQHF.

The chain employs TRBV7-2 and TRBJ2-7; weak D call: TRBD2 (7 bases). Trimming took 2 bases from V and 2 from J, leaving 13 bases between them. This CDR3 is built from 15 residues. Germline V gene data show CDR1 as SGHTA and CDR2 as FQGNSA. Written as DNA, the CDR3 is TGTGCCAGCAGCTTAATTGCGGGGGCGACCTACGAGCAGTACTTC. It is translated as CASSLIAGATYEQYF.

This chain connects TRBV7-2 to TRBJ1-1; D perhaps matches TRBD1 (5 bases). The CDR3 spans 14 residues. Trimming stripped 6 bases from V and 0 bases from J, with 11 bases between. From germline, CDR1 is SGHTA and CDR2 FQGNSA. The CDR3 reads CASRVSGVNTEAFF. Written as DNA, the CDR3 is TGTGCCAGCAGGGTTTCGGGGGTGAACACTGAAGCTTTCTTT.